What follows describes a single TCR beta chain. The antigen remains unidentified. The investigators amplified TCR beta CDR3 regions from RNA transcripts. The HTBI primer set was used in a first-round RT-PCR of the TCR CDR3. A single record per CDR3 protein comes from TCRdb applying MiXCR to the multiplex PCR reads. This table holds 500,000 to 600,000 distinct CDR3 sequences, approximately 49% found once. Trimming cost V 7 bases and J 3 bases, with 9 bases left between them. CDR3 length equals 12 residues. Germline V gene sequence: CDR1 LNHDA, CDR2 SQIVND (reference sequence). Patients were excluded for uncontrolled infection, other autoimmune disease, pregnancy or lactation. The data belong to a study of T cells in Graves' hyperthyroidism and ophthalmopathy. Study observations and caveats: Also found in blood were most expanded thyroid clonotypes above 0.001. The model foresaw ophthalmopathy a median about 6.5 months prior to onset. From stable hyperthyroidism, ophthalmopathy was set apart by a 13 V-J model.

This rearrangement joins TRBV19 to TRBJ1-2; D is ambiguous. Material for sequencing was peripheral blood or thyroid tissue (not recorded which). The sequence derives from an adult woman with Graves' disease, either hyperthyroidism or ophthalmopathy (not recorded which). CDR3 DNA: TGTGCCAGTATTGAGGGCGACTATGGCTACACCTTC. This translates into CASIEGDYGYTF.